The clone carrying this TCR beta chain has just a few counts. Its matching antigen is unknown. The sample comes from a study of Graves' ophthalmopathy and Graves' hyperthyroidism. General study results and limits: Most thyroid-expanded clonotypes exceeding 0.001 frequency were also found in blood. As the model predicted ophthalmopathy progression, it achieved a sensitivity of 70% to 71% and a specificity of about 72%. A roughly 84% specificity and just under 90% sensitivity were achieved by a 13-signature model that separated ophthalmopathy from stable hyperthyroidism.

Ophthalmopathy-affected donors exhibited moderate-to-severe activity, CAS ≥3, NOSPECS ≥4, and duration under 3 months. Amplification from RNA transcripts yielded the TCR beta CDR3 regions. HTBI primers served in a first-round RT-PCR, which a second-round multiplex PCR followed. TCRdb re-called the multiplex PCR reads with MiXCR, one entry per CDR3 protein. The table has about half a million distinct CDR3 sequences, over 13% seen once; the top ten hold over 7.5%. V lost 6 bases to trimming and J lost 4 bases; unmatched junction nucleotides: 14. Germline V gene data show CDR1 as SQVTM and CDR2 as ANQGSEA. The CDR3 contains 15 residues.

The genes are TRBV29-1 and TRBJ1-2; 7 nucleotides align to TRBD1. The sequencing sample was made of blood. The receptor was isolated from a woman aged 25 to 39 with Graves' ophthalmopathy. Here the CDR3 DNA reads TGCAGCGTCGAACCTCAGGGACAGTCCGGCTATGGCTACACCTTC. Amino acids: CSVEPQGQSGYGYTF.